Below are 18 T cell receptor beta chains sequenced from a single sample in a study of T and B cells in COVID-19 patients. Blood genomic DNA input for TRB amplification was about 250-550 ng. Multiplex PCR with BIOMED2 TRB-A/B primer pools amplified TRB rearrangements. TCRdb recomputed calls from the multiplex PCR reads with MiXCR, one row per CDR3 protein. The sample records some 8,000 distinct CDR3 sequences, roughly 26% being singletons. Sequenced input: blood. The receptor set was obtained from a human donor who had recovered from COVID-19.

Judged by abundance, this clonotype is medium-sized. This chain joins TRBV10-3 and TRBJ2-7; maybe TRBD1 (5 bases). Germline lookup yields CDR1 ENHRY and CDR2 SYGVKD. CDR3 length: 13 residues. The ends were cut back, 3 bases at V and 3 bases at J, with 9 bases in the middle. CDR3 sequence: CAISDQGGYEQYF. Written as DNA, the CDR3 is TGTGCCATCAGTGATCAGGGTGGCTACGAGCAGTACTTC.

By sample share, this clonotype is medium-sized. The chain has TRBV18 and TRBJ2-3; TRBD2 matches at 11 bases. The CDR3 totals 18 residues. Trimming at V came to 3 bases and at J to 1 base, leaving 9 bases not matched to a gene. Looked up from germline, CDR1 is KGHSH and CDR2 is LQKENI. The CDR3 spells CASSPPPVLAGGTDTQYF. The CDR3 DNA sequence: TGTGCCAGCTCACCGCCTCCCGTACTAGCGGGGGGCACAGATACGCAGTATTTT. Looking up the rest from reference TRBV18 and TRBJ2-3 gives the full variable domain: NAGVMQNPRHLVRRRGQEARLRCSPMKGHSHVYWYRQLPEEGLKFMVYLQKENIIDESGMPKERFSAEFPKEGPSILRIQQVVRGDSAAYFCASSPPPVLAGGTDTQYFGPGTRLTVL.

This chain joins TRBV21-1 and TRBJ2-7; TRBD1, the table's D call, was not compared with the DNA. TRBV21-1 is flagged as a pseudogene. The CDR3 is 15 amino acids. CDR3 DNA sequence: TGTGCCAGCAGCGAACAAGGACAGGGGGCGGGGGAGCAGTACTTC. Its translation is CASSEQGQGAGEQYF.

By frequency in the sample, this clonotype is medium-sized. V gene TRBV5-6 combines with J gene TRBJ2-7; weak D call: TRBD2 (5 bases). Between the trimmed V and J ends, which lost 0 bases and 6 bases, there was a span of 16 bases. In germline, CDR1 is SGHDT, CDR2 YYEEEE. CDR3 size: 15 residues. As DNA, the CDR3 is TGTGCCAGCAGCTTGGGAGGGAAGGGCGCGGCCGAGCAGTACTTC. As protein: CASSLGGKGAAEQYF.

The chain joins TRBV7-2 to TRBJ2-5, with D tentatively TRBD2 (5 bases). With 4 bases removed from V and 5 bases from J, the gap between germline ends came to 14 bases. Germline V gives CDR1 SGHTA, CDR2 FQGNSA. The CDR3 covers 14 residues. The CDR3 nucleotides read TGTGCCAGCAGCTCGACTGTTTCGGGGGAGACCCAGTACTTC. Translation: CASSSTVSGETQYF.

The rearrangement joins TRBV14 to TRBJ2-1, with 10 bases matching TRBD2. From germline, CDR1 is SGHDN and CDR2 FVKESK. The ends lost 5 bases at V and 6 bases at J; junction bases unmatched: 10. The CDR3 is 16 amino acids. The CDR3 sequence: CASSNPLAGAPNEQFF. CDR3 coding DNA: TGTGCCAGCAGCAACCCTCTAGCGGGGGCCCCCAATGAGCAGTTCTTC.

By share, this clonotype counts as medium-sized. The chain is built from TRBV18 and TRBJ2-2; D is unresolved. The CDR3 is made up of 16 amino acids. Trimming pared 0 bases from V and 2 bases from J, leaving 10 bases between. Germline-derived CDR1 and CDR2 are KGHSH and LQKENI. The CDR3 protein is CASSPPAGLNTGELFF. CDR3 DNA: TGTGCCAGCTCACCACCGGCTGGTCTAAACACCGGGGAGCTGTTTTTT.

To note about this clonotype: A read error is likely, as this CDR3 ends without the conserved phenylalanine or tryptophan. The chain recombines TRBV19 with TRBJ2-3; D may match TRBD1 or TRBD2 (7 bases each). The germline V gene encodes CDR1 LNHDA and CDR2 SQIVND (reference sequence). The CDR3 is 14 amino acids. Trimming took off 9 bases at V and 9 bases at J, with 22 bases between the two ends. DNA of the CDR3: TGTGCCAGCGGGCAGGGGGGGGGTATAGAAACGCAGTATTTG. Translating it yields CASGQGGGIETQYL.

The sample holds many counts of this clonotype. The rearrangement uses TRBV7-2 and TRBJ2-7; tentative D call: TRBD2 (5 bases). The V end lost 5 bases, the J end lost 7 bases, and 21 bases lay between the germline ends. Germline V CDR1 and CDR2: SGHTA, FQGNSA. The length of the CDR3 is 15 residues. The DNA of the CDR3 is TGTGCCAGCAGCGCGCAAACGGACGGGATATGGGAGCAGTACTTC. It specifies CASSAQTDGIWEQYF.

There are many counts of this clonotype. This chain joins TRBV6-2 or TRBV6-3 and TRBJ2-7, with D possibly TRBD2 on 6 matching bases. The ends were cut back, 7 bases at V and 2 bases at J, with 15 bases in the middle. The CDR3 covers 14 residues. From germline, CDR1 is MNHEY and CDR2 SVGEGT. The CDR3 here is CASTEEGPAYEQYF. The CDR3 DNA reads TGTGCCAGCACCGAGGAGGGACCAGCCTACGAGCAGTACTTC.

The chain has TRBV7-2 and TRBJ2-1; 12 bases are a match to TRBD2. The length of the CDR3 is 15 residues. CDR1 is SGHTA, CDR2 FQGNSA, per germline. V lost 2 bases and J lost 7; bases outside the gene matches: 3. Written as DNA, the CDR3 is TGTGCCAGCAGCTTATGGACTAGCGGGACTAATGAGCAGTTCTTC. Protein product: CASSLWTSGTNEQFF.

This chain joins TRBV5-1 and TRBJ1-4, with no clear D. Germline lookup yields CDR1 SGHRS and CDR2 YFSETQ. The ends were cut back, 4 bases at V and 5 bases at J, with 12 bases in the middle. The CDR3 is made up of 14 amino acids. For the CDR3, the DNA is TGCGCCAGCAGCCAGGACCCCTGGAATGAAAAACTGTTTTTT. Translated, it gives CASSQDPWNEKLFF.

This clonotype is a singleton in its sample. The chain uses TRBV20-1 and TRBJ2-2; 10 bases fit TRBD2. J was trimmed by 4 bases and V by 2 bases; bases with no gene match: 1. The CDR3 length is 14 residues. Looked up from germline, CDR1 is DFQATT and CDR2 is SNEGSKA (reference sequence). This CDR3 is CSARTSGITGELFF. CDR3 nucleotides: TGCAGTGCTAGAACTAGCGGGATCACCGGGGAGCTGTTTTTT.

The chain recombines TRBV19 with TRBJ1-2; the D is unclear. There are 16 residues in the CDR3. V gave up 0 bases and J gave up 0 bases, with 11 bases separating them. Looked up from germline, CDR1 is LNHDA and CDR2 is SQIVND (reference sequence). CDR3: CASSIDVYSSNYGYTF. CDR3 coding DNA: TGTGCCAGTAGTATAGATGTCTACTCCTCTAACTATGGCTACACCTTC.

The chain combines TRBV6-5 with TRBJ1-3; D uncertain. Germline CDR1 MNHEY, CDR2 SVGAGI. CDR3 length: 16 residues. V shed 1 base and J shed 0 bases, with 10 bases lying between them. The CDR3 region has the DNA TGTGCCAGCAGTTACTTTCCAAAAGACTCTGGAAACACCATATATTTT. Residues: CASSYFPKDSGNTIYF.

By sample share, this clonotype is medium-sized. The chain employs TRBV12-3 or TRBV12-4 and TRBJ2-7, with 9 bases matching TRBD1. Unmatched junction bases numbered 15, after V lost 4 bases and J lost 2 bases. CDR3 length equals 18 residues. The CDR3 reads CASSSPWTGQGNPYEQYF. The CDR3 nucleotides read TGTGCCAGCAGTTCCCCATGGACCGGACAGGGGAATCCCTACGAGCAGTACTTC.

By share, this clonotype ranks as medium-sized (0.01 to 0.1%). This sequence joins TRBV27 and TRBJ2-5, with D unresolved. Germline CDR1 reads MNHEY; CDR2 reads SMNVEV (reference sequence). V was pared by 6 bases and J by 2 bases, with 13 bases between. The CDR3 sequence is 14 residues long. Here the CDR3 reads CASSLNRAQETQYF. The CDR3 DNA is TGTGCCAGCAGCTTAAACCGGGCTCAAGAGACCCAGTACTTC.

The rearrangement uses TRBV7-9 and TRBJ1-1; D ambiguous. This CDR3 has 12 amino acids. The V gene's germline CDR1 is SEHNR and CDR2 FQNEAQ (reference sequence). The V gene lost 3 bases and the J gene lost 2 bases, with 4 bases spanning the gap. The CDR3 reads CASSFSNTEAFF. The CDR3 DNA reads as TGTGCCAGCAGCTTTTCAAACACTGAAGCTTTCTTT. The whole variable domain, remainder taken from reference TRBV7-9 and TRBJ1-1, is DTGVSQNPRHKITKRGQNVTFRCDPISEHNRLYWYRQTLGQGPEFLTYFQNEAQLEKSRLLSDRFSAERPKGSFSTLEIQRTEQGDSAMYLCASSFSNTEAFFGQGTRLTVV.